The clone carrying this T cell receptor (beta chain) has a handful of counts. Its antigen is currently unknown. Each sample yielded at least 6 million isolated PBMCs. Germline V gene sequence: CDR1 LGHNA, CDR2 YSLEER. This CDR3 contains 15 residues. Trimming stripped 0 bases from V and 1 base from J, with 9 bases between. The data were obtained in a study of blood T cells in healthy people across ages. A second 7 to 11 cycle PCR used barcoded and J-beta primers. TCRdb called the 5' RACE reads again in MiXCR, with one record for every CDR3 protein. Of over 1.5 million distinct CDR3 sequences in the sample, roughly 49% were seen once. Study results and caveats: Leaving the PBMCs unsorted stopped any conclusive comparison of naive versus antigen-experienced cells.

The receptor was derived from a woman between 40 and 50 years old in good health. This sequence joins TRBV4-3 and TRBJ2-5; D ambiguous. The material sequenced was blood. The CDR3 sequence: CASSQDQSGQETQYF. The CDR3 DNA sequence: TGCGCCAGCAGCCAAGATCAATCGGGCCAAGAGACCCAGTACTTC.